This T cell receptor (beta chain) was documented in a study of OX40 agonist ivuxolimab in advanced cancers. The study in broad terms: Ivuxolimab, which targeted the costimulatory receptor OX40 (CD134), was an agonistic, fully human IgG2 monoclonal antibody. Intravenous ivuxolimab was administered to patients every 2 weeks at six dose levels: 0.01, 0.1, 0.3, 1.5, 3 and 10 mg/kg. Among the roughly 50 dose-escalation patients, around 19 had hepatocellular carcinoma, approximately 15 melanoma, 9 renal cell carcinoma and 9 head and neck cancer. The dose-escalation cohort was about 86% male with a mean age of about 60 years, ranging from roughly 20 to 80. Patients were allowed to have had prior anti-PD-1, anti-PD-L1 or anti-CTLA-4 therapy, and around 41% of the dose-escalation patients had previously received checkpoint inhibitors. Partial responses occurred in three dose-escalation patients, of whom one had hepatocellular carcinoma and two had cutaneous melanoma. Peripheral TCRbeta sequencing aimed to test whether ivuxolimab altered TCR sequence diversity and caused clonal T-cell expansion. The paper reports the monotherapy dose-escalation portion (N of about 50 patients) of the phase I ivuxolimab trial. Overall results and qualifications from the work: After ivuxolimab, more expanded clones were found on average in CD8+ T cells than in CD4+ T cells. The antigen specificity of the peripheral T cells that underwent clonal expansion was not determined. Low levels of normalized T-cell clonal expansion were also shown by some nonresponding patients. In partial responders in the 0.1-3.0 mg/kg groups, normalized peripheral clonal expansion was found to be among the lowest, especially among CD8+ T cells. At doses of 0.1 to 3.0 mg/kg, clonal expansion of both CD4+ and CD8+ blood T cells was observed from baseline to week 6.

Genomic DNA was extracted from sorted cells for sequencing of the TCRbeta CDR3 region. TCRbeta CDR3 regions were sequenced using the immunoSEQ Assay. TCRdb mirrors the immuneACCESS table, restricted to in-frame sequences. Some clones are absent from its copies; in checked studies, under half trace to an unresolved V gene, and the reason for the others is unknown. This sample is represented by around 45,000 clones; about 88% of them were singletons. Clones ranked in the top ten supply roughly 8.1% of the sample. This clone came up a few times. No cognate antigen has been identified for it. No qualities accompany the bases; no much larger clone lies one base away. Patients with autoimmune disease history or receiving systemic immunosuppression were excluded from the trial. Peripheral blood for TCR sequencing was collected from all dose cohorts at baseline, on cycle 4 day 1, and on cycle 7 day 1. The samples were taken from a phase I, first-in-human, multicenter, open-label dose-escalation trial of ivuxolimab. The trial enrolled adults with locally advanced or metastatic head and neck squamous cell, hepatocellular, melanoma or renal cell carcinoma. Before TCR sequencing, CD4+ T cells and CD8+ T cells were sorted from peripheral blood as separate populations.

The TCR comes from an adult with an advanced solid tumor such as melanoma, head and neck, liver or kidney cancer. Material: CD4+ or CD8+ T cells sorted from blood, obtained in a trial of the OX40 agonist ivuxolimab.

CDR3 region: CASSEMGGGPQETQYF. In nucleotide form, the sequence is TGTGCCAGCAGTGAAATGGGGGGCGGACCTCAAGAGACCCAGTACTTC. The chain was built from TRBV6-1 and TRBJ2-5; the D gene is possibly TRBD1 or TRBD2, each agreeing over 6 bases. The CDR3, from cysteine to phenylalanine, totals 16 residues. Only the CDR3 part of the read is kept: 48 bases, read in frame from the first base. Relative to germline, V is 2 bases shorter and J is 2 bases shorter, with 15 bases between their ends. The germline V gene sets CDR1 to MNHNS and CDR2 to SASEGT.